What follows is one TCR beta chain and its context. Its specificity is unknown. The V and J ends lost 0 bases and 3 bases, in that order; junction bases with no gene match: 7. This CDR3 contains 17 residues. Germline V gives CDR1 MGHRA, CDR2 YSYEKL. MiXCR, applied by TCRdb to the 5' RACE reads, yields one record per CDR3 protein. The sample holds about 82,000 distinct CDR3 sequences, around 13% seen once. These data come from a study of T-cell memory formation after mild COVID-19. About the research overall: Largely donor-specific TCR clusters were found.

Study conclusions and caveats: Later expanders leaned toward CD4+, whereas clones contracting from day 15 to 85 were balanced CD4/CD8.

Sequencing input: PBMCs or a T cell subset sorted from them (not recorded which). The J gene is TRBJ2-5, the V gene TRBV4-1; 10 bases fit TRBD2. The clonotype originates from a man aged 18 to 29 who had mild COVID-19 (a few samples of this study predate the infection). Cell type and time point are not known. In DNA form, the CDR3 reads TGCGCCAGCAGCCAAGATGGCCTAGCGGGGGTAAAAGAGACCCAGTACTTC. It yields the protein CASSQDGLAGVKETQYF.